This passage covers 14 T cell receptor beta chains from one sample sequenced in a study of patients and donors after allogeneic stem cell transplantation. MiXCR, applied by TCRdb to the RT-PCR reads, yields one record per CDR3 protein. In the table there are about 90,000 distinct CDR3 sequences, roughly 48% of which are singletons. The sequencing input was blood, either unsorted or a sorted T cell fraction (not recorded which). The receptors were gathered from a human donor who was either an allogeneic HSCT recipient or a stem cell or donor lymphocyte infusion donor (not recorded which). It is not recorded whose cells these are; they may come from a transplant donor.

The J gene is TRBJ1-2, the V gene TRBV12-3 or TRBV12-4; TRBD1 agrees at 9 bases. The CDR3 totals 16 residues. The V gene end was trimmed by 2 bases and the J gene end by 5 bases; junction bases not matched to a gene: 9. As DNA, the CDR3 is TGTGCCAGCAGTTTATCCCCACTTGGGACAGGGTATGGCTACACCTTC. Translation: CASSLSPLGTGYGYTF.

By proportion, this clonotype is medium-sized (0.01 to 0.1%). The V call is TRBV3-1, the J call TRBJ1-2; D is uncertain. This CDR3 is 15 amino acids long. Trimming shortened V by 0 bases and J by 2 bases, and 10 bases separated the two germline ends. CDR1 is LGHDT and CDR2 is YNNKEL in the germline V gene (reference sequence). CDR3: CASSQDRKTNYGYTF. CDR3 coding DNA: TGTGCCAGCAGCCAAGACAGGAAGACCAACTATGGCTACACCTTC.

This chain connects TRBV20-1 to TRBJ1-2; weak D call: TRBD1 (5 bases). CDR1 DFQATT and CDR2 SNEGSKA come from the germline V gene (reference sequence). This CDR3 comprises 13 residues. The V end was cut by 1 base, the J end by 3 bases, with 9 bases between. CDR3 nucleotide sequence: TGCAGTGCTAGAGCGGGACCGGACTATGGCTACACCTTC. This sequence encodes CSARAGPDYGYTF.

The chain couples TRBV5-1 to TRBJ2-5, with 10 positions matching TRBD1. J lost 5 bases, V lost 3 bases, and 4 bases had no gene match. This CDR3 comprises 14 residues. CDR1 is SGHRS and CDR2 is YFSETQ in the germline V gene. The CDR3 DNA is TGCGCCAGCAGCTCGACAGGGGGCTGGGAGACCCAGTACTTC. Translated, it gives CASSSTGGWETQYF.

This clonotype was recorded a few times. The rearrangement joins TRBV2 to TRBJ1-1, with D possibly being TRBD1 (5 bases). The V end was cut by 9 bases, the J end by 5 bases, with 19 bases between. CDR1 is SNHLY and CDR2 is FYNNEI in the germline V gene. This CDR3 region has 14 residues. The CDR3 sequence: CARSVGGRKTEAFF. The DNA of the CDR3 is TGTGCCAGGTCTGTCGGGGGAAGAAAGACTGAAGCTTTCTTT.

This clonotype was seen more than once but under ten times. The chain uses TRBV3-1 and TRBJ2-3, with 7 positions matching TRBD2. Germline trimming cut 9 bases from V and 7 bases from J; bases unmatched to any gene: 10. Germline loops: CDR1 LGHDT, CDR2 YNNKEL (reference sequence). This CDR3 region has 13 residues. The CDR3 DNA reads TGTGCCAGTCGGGCAAGCGGGATTCATACGCAGTATTTT. Translation: CASRASGIHTQYF.

The J gene is TRBJ1-2, the V gene TRBV28; D remains ambiguous. The CDR3 totals 15 residues. Germline values: CDR1 MDHEN, CDR2 SYDVKM. Trimming took 3 bases from V and 5 from J, leaving 16 bases between them. CDR3 coding DNA: TGTGCCAGCAGTTTCCCCGCCGCGTCCTTTTATGGCTACACCTTC. Encoded protein: CASSFPAASFYGYTF.

The chain couples TRBV4-2 to TRBJ1-2, with 10 bases identical to TRBD1. Germline lookup yields CDR1 LGHNA and CDR2 YNFKEQ. The CDR3 length is 17 residues. Trimming took 4 bases from V and 0 from J; bases not matched to a gene: 8. The CDR3 loop is CASSPGTGDDTNYGYTF. CDR3 bases: TGTGCCAGCAGCCCCGGGACAGGGGACGACACTAACTATGGCTACACCTTC.

This clonotype was seen more than once but under ten times. This chain uses TRBV12-3 or TRBV12-4 with TRBJ1-5; D call uncertain. The CDR3 runs 15 residues. V was trimmed by 7 bases and J by 2 bases, leaving 15 bases between them. The CDR3 spells CASTEISFGNQPQHF. The CDR3 bases are TGTGCCAGCACTGAGATCTCATTTGGCAATCAGCCCCAGCATTTT.

This chain links TRBV29-1 with TRBJ1-1; D might be TRBD1 (6 bases). Trimming removed 6 bases from V and 6 bases from J, with 11 bases in between. The length of the CDR3 is 11 residues. CDR1 is SQVTM, CDR2 ANQGSEA, per germline. Written as DNA, the CDR3 is TGCAGCGTACAGGGCCCCCCTGAAGCTTTCTTT. Protein product: CSVQGPPEAFF.

This chain joins TRBV5-1 and TRBJ2-1; 7 bases fit TRBD2. V gave up 2 bases and J gave up 6 bases; unmatched junction bases: 11. The germline V gene has CDR1 SGHRS and CDR2 YFSETQ. The CDR3 has 16 residues. The CDR3: CASSFPPSRTSNEQFF. The DNA for the CDR3 is TGCGCCAGCAGCTTCCCTCCCTCAAGGACTAGCAATGAGCAGTTCTTC.

This chain uses TRBV28 with TRBJ1-3; 8 bases line up with TRBD1. The V gene's germline CDR1 is MDHEN and CDR2 SYDVKM. The CDR3 totals 15 residues. V gave up 5 bases and J gave up 9 bases; unmatched junction bases: 12. CDR3 nucleotides: TGTGCCAGCAGTATACCACAGGGGGGCTTCTCCACCATATATTTT. Translated: CASSIPQGGFSTIYF.

There are a few counts of this clonotype. The chain couples TRBV27 to TRBJ1-5, with D tentatively TRBD1 (5 bases). The CDR3 has 17 amino acids. V was shortened by 6 bases and J by 0 bases, with 18 bases between the two germline ends. CDR1 is MNHEY and CDR2 is SMNVEV in the germline V gene (reference sequence). The CDR3 loop is CASRRQGGEYSNQPQHF. The CDR3 nucleotides read TGTGCCAGCAGGCGCCAGGGAGGGGAATATAGCAATCAGCCCCAGCATTTT.

V is TRBV12-3 or TRBV12-4 and J is TRBJ2-1; TRBD2 matches at 13 bases. This CDR3 comprises 15 residues. With 6 bases clipped from V and 7 bases from J, the junction kept 6 bases outside the gene matches. The CDR3 DNA sequence: TGTGCCAGCAGACTAGCGGGAGGGGGGACAAATGAGCAGTTCTTC. This gives the protein CASRLAGGGTNEQFF.